A single T cell receptor beta chain is shown here with its context. The antigen is undetermined. Time point indicated: week 23, last vaccination. With topical imiquimod, each dose of the vaccine consisted of 300 ug of mutant IDH1 20-mer peptide. Profiled with immunoSEQ multiplex PCR; TCRdb holds only in-frame clones, not every one. The table records 35,000 to 55,000 clones, about 88% of them present only once. The data derive from a study of a mutant IDH1 vaccine in newly diagnosed glioma. Across the whole study: Administration of eight vaccinations to patients took place in weeks 1, 3, 5, 7, 11, 15, 19, 23. Of the patients given treatment, about 62% were male and about 40% were female, and a mean age of around 38 years was recorded. Radiotherapy, temozolomide, or both had been given previously, and both were given to most.

The V gene's germline CDR1 is SGDLS and CDR2 YYNGEE. Deletions cut 5 bases from V and 6 bases from J, with 19 bases between. This CDR3 comprises 15 residues. Study results and limitations: Vaccination induced immune responses in roughly 93% of patients.

The receptor's source is a woman aged 18-29 years with glioma. Some clones in this sample may be carry-over from other donors' samples. The starting material was PBMCs, obtained from a glioma patient whose treatment included an IDH1 peptide vaccine. V gene TRBV9 combines with J gene TRBJ2-3; tentative D call: TRBD2 (7 bases). The CDR3 bases are TGTGCCAGCAGTACGGGGGCGGGAGCAGGGGATACGCAGTATTTT. This gives the protein CASSTGAGAGDTQYF. Looking up the rest from reference TRBV9 and TRBJ2-3 gives the full variable domain: DSGVTQTPKHLITATGQRVTLRCSPRSGDLSVYWYQQSLDQGLQFLIQYYNGEERAKGNILERFSAQQFPDLHSELNLSSLELGDSALYFCASSTGAGAGDTQYFGPGTRLTVL.